What follows are 25 T cell receptor beta chains derived from one specimen sequenced in a study of cytomegalovirus exposure and HLA in healthy donors. The repertoire was sequenced with immunoSEQ multiplex PCR; TCRdb's copy has only in-frame clones and lacks some. Of over 150,000 clones in the sample, about 89% were seen once. Sequencing was done on a sample of PBMCs. Every receptor here comes from a woman aged 18-29 years in good health and CMV-seropositive.

The rearrangement joins TRBV5-4 to TRBJ2-7, with a tentative D call TRBD1 (6 bases). The CDR3 loop spans 13 amino acids. V dropped 5 bases and J dropped 2 bases, with 11 bases sitting between them. The V gene's germline CDR1 is SGHNT and CDR2 YYREEE (reference sequence). The CDR3 region is CASSTQGTYEQYF. The CDR3, as DNA: TGTGCCAGCAGTACACAGGGAACCTACGAGCAGTACTTC.

The rearrangement joins TRBV4-2 to TRBJ2-1; 8 nucleotides match TRBD2. Germline-derived CDR1 and CDR2 are LGHNA and YNFKEQ. CDR3 size: 14 residues. After removal of 6 bases from V and 7 bases from J, the junction contained 8 bases not matched to a gene. CDR3 region: CASRAAGAQNEQFF. CDR3 nucleotide sequence: TGTGCCAGCAGGGCAGCGGGGGCGCAGAATGAGCAGTTCTTC.

The rearrangement uses TRBV20-1 and TRBJ2-7, with TRBD1 as a possible D gene (6 bases). CDR3 size: 11 residues. The germline V and J ends were trimmed by 3 bases and 6 bases, with 9 bases remaining between them. Germline loops: CDR1 DFQATT, CDR2 SNEGSKA (reference sequence). The CDR3 region is CSASRGGEQYF. CDR3 DNA sequence: TGCAGTGCTAGTCGAGGGGGCGAGCAGTACTTC.

The chain carries TRBV7-9 and TRBJ2-5; D not certain. The CDR3 extends over 15 amino acids. V lost 5 bases and J 1 base, leaving 14 bases between the germline ends. Germline loops: CDR1 SEHNR, CDR2 FQNEAQ (reference sequence). The CDR3 here is CASSQLTGRQETQYF. The CDR3 nucleotides read TGTGCCAGCAGCCAATTAACGGGTCGCCAAGAGACCCAGTACTTC.

The chain is built from TRBV6-1 and TRBJ1-2, with 10 bases aligning to TRBD1. The trim removed 2 bases at V and 8 bases at J, leaving 26 bases unmatched. The CDR3 extends over 21 amino acids. CDR1 and CDR2 from the germline V gene are MNHNS and SASEGT. This chain's CDR3 is CASSELTLHAPRGDRGWGYTF. CDR3 nucleotides: TGTGCCAGCAGTGAACTAACACTTCACGCCCCTCGAGGGGACAGGGGATGGGGCTACACCTTC.

This clone has just one count. The chain employs TRBV18 and TRBJ2-7, with 9 bases aligning to TRBD1. This CDR3 spans 15 amino acids. The germline V gene has CDR1 KGHSH and CDR2 LQKENI. The V and J ends lost 4 bases and 1 base, in that order; junction bases with no gene match: 5. The CDR3: CASSHPGQGSYEQYF. In nucleotides, the CDR3 is TGTGCCAGCTCACACCCTGGACAGGGGTCCTACGAGCAGTACTTC.

The chain recombines TRBV7-3 with TRBJ2-1, with D tentatively TRBD2 (6 bases). The germline gives CDR1 SGHTA, CDR2 FQGTGA. V gave up 4 bases and J gave up 5 bases, with 18 bases separating them. There are 16 residues in the CDR3. The CDR3 reads CASSSRGSGSDNEQFF. CDR3 DNA sequence: TGTGCCAGCAGCTCCCGGGGGTCTGGCTCGGACAATGAGCAGTTCTTC.

The genes are TRBV7-7 and TRBJ1-5, with 9 bases fitting TRBD1. Germline assignment: CDR1 SSHAT and CDR2 FNYEAQ (reference sequence). This CDR3 has 19 amino acids. Losses at the gene ends were 4 bases for V and 1 base for J; bases not matched to a gene: 14. The CDR3 spells CASSSHARDREKSNQPQHF. The DNA of the CDR3 is TGTGCCAGCAGCTCCCACGCTCGGGACAGGGAGAAAAGCAATCAGCCCCAGCATTTT.

V is TRBV28 and J is TRBJ2-1; 14 bases are shared with TRBD2. This CDR3 is 16 amino acids long. In germline, CDR1 is MDHEN, CDR2 SYDVKM. V lost 4 bases, J lost 3 bases, and 2 bases stayed unmatched. CDR3 region: CASSYGTSGSYNEQFF. In DNA, the CDR3 is TGTGCCAGCAGTTATGGGACTAGCGGGAGCTACAATGAGCAGTTCTTC.

V gene TRBV18 combines with J gene TRBJ2-1; 13 nucleotides align to TRBD2. The CDR3 is made up of 18 amino acids. CDR1 is KGHSH and CDR2 is LQKENI in the germline V gene. Germline trimming cut 4 bases from V and 4 bases from J; bases unmatched to any gene: 10. The CDR3 spells CASSLRTSGRVGYNEQFF. The CDR3 DNA reads TGTGCCAGCTCACTCCGGACTAGCGGGAGAGTCGGGTACAATGAGCAGTTCTTC.

This rearrangement joins TRBV27 to TRBJ2-5; D perhaps matches TRBD1 (5 bases). V was pared by 2 bases and J by 5 bases, with 12 bases between. Per germline, CDR1 MNHEY and CDR2 SMNVEV (reference sequence). CDR3 length equals 14 residues. CDR3 bases: TGTGCCAGCAGTTTAGTTGGACGACAGGAGACCCAGTACTTC. Translated: CASSLVGRQETQYF.

This rearrangement joins TRBV19 to TRBJ1-5; 9 nucleotides agree with TRBD1. V gave up 3 bases and J gave up 3 bases; unmatched junction bases: 6. Germline CDR1 LNHDA, CDR2 SQIVND (reference sequence). This CDR3 comprises 16 residues. The CDR3 spells CASSIRGQGLNQPQHF. The CDR3 nucleotides are TGTGCCAGTAGTATCCGGGGACAGGGTCTCAATCAGCCCCAGCATTTT.

The chain joins TRBV10-3 to TRBJ2-3; D is possibly TRBD2 (6 bases). Trimming shortened V by 3 bases and J by 0 bases, and 13 bases separated the two germline ends. The germline V gene has CDR1 ENHRY and CDR2 SYGVKD. The CDR3 length is 16 residues. CDR3 region: CAISDLAVPSTDTQYF. The CDR3 DNA is TGTGCCATCAGTGACTTAGCGGTCCCTAGCACAGATACGCAGTATTTT.

This clone was counted once. The chain couples TRBV13 to TRBJ2-1; D not certain. Trimming took 6 bases from V and 6 from J, leaving 12 bases between them. CDR3 length: 13 amino acids. From germline, CDR1 is PRHDT and CDR2 FYEKMQ (reference sequence). This CDR3 reads CASRRVGSNEQFF. The CDR3 bases are TGTGCCAGCAGGCGTGTCGGGTCCAATGAGCAGTTCTTC.

This clone was observed a single time. The chain is built from TRBV7-2 and TRBJ2-1, with 12 bases that match TRBD2. Losses at the gene ends were 6 bases for V and 8 bases for J; bases not matched to a gene: 8. The CDR3 has 15 amino acids. The germline V gene has CDR1 SGHTA and CDR2 FQGNSA. CDR3 loop: CASSRGLAGLDEQFF. The CDR3 nucleotides read TGTGCCAGCAGTCGCGGACTAGCGGGATTAGATGAGCAGTTCTTC. Drawing the rest from reference TRBV7-2 and TRBJ2-1, the complete variable domain is GAGVSQSPSNKVTEKGKDVELRCDPISGHTALYWYRQSLGQGLEFLIYFQGNSAPDKSGLPSDRFSAERTGGSVSTLTIQRTQQEDSAVYLCASSRGLAGLDEQFFGPGTRLTVL.

The chain links TRBV13 to TRBJ1-1; no clear D gene. Between the trimmed V and J ends, which lost 5 bases and 3 bases, there was a span of 10 bases. Germline-derived CDR1 and CDR2 are PRHDT and FYEKMQ (reference sequence). There are 13 residues in the CDR3. The CDR3 nucleotides read TGTGCCAGCAGCGGGCGAATTGACACTGAAGCTTTCTTT. Translation: CASSGRIDTEAFF. The complete variable domain, with remaining parts taken from reference TRBV13 and TRBJ1-1, reads AAGVIQSPRHLIKEKRETATLKCYPIPRHDTVYWYQQGPGQDPQFLISFYEKMQSDKGSIPDRFSAQQFSDYHSELNMSSLELGDSALYFCASSGRIDTEAFFGQGTRLTVV.

The J gene is TRBJ2-6, the V gene TRBV7-9; TRBD2 matches at 13 bases. Trimming removed 1 base from V and 3 bases from J; junction bases left unmatched: 6. The CDR3 extends over 19 amino acids. CDR1 SEHNR and CDR2 FQNEAQ come from the germline V gene (reference sequence). In nucleotides, the CDR3 is TGTGCCAGCAGCTTAGGAGGACTAGCGGGAGTTAGTGGGGCCAACGTCCTGACTTTC. Translated: CASSLGGLAGVSGANVLTF.

V and J are TRBV27 and TRBJ2-1; D unresolved. Germline V CDR1 and CDR2: MNHEY, SMNVEV (reference sequence). V lost 5 bases and J lost 4, with 12 bases in between. The CDR3 contains 14 residues. DNA for the CDR3: TGTGCCAGCAGTCCCCACAGCAGATACAATGAGCAGTTCTTC. Protein product: CASSPHSRYNEQFF.

The chain links TRBV14 to TRBJ1-4; 9 bases map to TRBD1. CDR3 length: 15 residues. After removal of 2 bases from V and 7 bases from J, the junction contained 5 bases not matched to a gene. Germline V gene data show CDR1 as SGHDN and CDR2 as FVKESK. As DNA, the CDR3 is TGTGCCAGCAGCCAAAACAGGGGGCGCGGTGAAAAACTGTTTTTT. It is translated as CASSQNRGRGEKLFF.

This clone was picked up a small number of times. The chain couples TRBV7-8 to TRBJ2-1, with 10 bases lining up with TRBD2. This CDR3 spans 15 amino acids. The germline V gene has CDR1 SGHVS and CDR2 FQNEAQ. V lost 3 bases to trimming and J lost 2 bases; unmatched junction nucleotides: 1. This CDR3 reads CASSLSGGAYNEQFF. Here the CDR3 DNA reads TGTGCCAGCAGCTTGAGCGGGGGGGCCTACAATGAGCAGTTCTTC.

The rearrangement joins TRBV25-1 to TRBJ1-2, with D maybe TRBD1 (5 bases). The ends were cut back, 3 bases at V and 4 bases at J, with 15 bases in the middle. The CDR3 sequence is 15 residues long. Looked up from germline, CDR1 is MGHDK and CDR2 is SYGVNS. The CDR3 DNA follows: TGTGCCAGCAGTGACGGTGGCAGGGCTACCTATGGCTACACCTTC. This gives the protein CASSDGGRATYGYTF.

CDR3 DNA sequence: TGTGCCAGCAGTGGGCTTGGGACTAGCGGGATTTCCTACAATGAGCAGTTCTTC. As protein: CASSGLGTSGISYNEQFF. The rearrangement links TRBV28 to TRBJ2-1; TRBD2 agrees at 13 bases. Per the germline V gene, CDR1 is MDHEN and CDR2 is SYDVKM. The CDR3 length is 18 residues. V was clipped by 5 bases and J by 1 base; unmatched bases: 8.

V is TRBV5-6 and J is TRBJ2-7; TRBD2 matches 13 bases. This CDR3 is 12 amino acids long. V gave up 1 base and J gave up 11 bases; unmatched junction bases: 0. CDR1 is SGHDT and CDR2 is YYEEEE in the germline V gene. As DNA, the CDR3 is TGTGCCAGCAGCTTGACTAGCGGGGGGGAGTACTTC. This sequence encodes CASSLTSGGEYF.

The gene calls are TRBV5-1 and TRBJ2-5; 7 bases match TRBD1. Germline V gene data show CDR1 as SGHRS and CDR2 as YFSETQ. J was trimmed by 4 bases and V by 3 bases; bases with no gene match: 9. CDR3 length: 15 amino acids. CDR3 DNA: TGCGCCAGCAGCTCCGGGACAGACTTTCGAGAGACCCAGTACTTC. Its translation: CASSSGTDFRETQYF.

The chain employs TRBV19 and TRBJ1-5; 9 nucleotides line up with TRBD1. The CDR3 spans 17 residues. V was clipped by 3 bases and J by 2 bases; unmatched bases: 8. CDR1 is LNHDA, CDR2 SQIVND, per germline (reference sequence). This chain's CDR3 is CASSMGVTGGGNQPQHF. The CDR3 DNA is TGTGCCAGTAGTATGGGGGTAACAGGGGGCGGCAATCAGCCCCAGCATTTT.